This T cell receptor beta chain appears in the sequencing data of a study of technical replicates of blood from several donors. Profiled with immunoSEQ multiplex PCR; TCRdb holds only in-frame clones, not every one. The sample includes 100,000 or so clones, 96% seen only once; the top ten take approximately 0.2%. The CDR3 totals 19 residues. The V and J genes are TRBV21-1 and TRBJ2-7; TRBD1, the D gene given by the table, was not confirmed from the DNA. TRBV21-1 represents a pseudogene. The TCR originated in a human donor in good health. Material for sequencing was T cells isolated from PBMCs. CDR3 nucleotide sequence: TGTGCCAGCAGCAAAGGCGTATGGGACAGGGGGCCCCCCTCCTACGAGCAGTACTTC. This sequence encodes CASSKGVWDRGPPSYEQYF.